What follows are 8 T cell receptor beta chains derived from one specimen sequenced in a study of shared clonotypes between healthy human individuals. Sequenced by immunoSEQ multiplex PCR; TCRdb stores in-frame clones only, minus some. The table lists approximately 2,000,000 clones, around 93% of them singletons, with roughly 1.7% in the top ten. Naive CD8 cells, CD45RO-negative and positively selected for CCR7, excluded terminally differentiated effector memory CD45RA+ cells. The specimen sequenced was naive CD8+ T cells from PBMCs. These receptors were taken from a man between 18 and 29 years old in good health. Some clones in this sample may be carry-over from other donors' samples.

The chain has TRBV6-6 and TRBJ1-1; D might be TRBD1 (5 bases). This CDR3 contains 13 residues. Germline V gene sequence: CDR1 MNHNY, CDR2 SVGAGI (reference sequence). V was cut by 8 bases and J by 6 bases, with 16 bases left in between. The CDR3 region has the DNA TGTGCCAGCGAAGGGGAAGGGCGGCCTGAAGCTTTCTTT. This translates into CASEGEGRPEAFF.

Regarding this clone: The same CDR3 arises from other DNA sequences in this sample as well. The chain recombines TRBV4-3 with TRBJ2-7; the D call may be TRBD1 or TRBD2 (5 bases each). This CDR3 is built from 15 residues. V was trimmed by 0 bases and J by 4 bases, leaving 13 bases between them. Germline CDR1 and CDR2: LGHNA and YSLEER. This chain's CDR3 is CASSQDIQGPYEQYF. CDR3 nucleotides: TGCGCCAGCAGCCAAGATATCCAGGGACCGTACGAGCAGTACTTC.

Concerning this clone: A junction boundary mismatches the germline segment, possibly from a read error. The chain combines TRBV7-8 with TRBJ1-1; D possibly corresponds to TRBD1 (5 bases). CDR1 SGHVS and CDR2 FQNEAQ come from the germline V gene. This CDR3 has 14 residues. The CDR3 sequence: CASSLDGGDTEAFF. The CDR3 coding sequence is TGTGCCAGCAGTTTAGACGGGGGGGACACTGAAGCTTTCTTT.

The chain has TRBV7-3 and TRBJ2-2; 9 bases map to TRBD2. The CDR3 covers 18 residues. Germline V gene data show CDR1 as SGHTA and CDR2 as FQGTGA. Trimming took 1 base from V and 5 from J; bases not matched to a gene: 11. Here the CDR3 DNA reads TGTGCCAGCAGCTTAAACCCCGGACTAGCGATCTATACCGGGGAGCTGTTTTTT. Translation gives CASSLNPGLAIYTGELFF.

The chain has TRBV4-3 and TRBJ1-1; TRBD1 matches 8 bases. V dropped 2 bases and J dropped 0; count of bases not matched to a gene: 11. The germline CDR1 and CDR2 sequences are LGHNA and YSLEER. CDR3 length: 18 residues. CDR3 in amino acids: CASSQYATGALMNTEAFF. The CDR3 coding sequence is TGCGCCAGCAGCCAATATGCGACAGGGGCCTTAATGAACACTGAAGCTTTCTTT.

The CDR3 is CAISEGGTITEAFF. CDR3 sequence (DNA): TGTGCCATCAGTGAGGGAGGGACCATCACTGAAGCTTTCTTT. V is TRBV10-3 and J is TRBJ1-1; possibly TRBD1 for D (5 bases). Trimming removed 2 bases at V and 4 bases at J, with 11 bases between. The CDR3 extends over 14 amino acids. The V gene's germline CDR1 is ENHRY and CDR2 SYGVKD.

The rearrangement joins TRBV5-1 to TRBJ2-1; no firm D call. This CDR3 region has 15 residues. V was shortened by 1 base and J by 2 bases, with 10 bases between the two germline ends. CDR1 is SGHRS and CDR2 is YFSETQ in the germline V gene. Here the CDR3 reads CASSLSAPTYNEQFF. CDR3 DNA sequence: TGCGCCAGCAGCTTGTCAGCACCTACCTACAATGAGCAGTTCTTC.

The V and J genes are TRBV2 and TRBJ1-5; no reliable D call. Looked up from germline, CDR1 is SNHLY and CDR2 is FYNNEI. V was pared by 4 bases and J by 0 bases, with 10 bases between. The CDR3 has 15 residues. In DNA form, the CDR3 reads TGTGCCAGCAGTGCCCTTGGGAATAGCAATCAGCCCCAGCATTTT. It encodes CASSALGNSNQPQHF.